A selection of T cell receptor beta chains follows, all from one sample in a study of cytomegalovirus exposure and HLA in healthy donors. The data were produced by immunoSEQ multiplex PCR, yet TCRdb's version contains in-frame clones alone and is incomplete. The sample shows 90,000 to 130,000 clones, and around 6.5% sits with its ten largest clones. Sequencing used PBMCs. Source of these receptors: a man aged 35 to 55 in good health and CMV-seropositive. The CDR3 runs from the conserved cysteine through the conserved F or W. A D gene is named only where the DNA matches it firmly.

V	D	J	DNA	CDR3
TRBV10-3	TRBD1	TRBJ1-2	TGTGCCATCAGTAACCCGACAGGGAACTATGGCTACACCTTC	CAISNPTGNYGYTF
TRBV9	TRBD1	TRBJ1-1	TGTGCCAGCAGCGTAGAACCAATCAGGGGGATGAACACTGAAGCTTTCTTT	CASSVEPIRGMNTEAFF
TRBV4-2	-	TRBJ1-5	TGTGCCAGCAGCCGTGAGCCTAATCAGCCCCAGCATTTT	CASSREPNQPQHF
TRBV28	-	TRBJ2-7	TGTGCCAGCAGTTCCCGGACCGGCGCGGGGGAGCAGTACTTC	CASSSRTGAGEQYF
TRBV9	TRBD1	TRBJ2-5	TGTGCCAGCAGCTACACCGGGACAGGGGGCCGAGAGACCCAGTACTTC	CASSYTGTGGRETQYF
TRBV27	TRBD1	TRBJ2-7	TGTGCCAGCAGTTTAAGACAGGGCATCTACGAGCAGTACTTC	CASSLRQGIYEQYF
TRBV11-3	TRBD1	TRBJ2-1	TGTGCCAGCAGCTTCCGGGACAGGACTTACAATGAGCAGTTCTTC	CASSFRDRTYNEQFF
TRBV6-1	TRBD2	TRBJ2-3	TGTGCCAGCAGTGGACTAGCGGGAGGGCCAGATACGCAGTATTTT	CASSGLAGGPDTQYF
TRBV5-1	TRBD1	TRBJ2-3	TGCGCCAGCAGCATTAGGACAGGGGAGGGAAATACGCAGTATTTT	CASSIRTGEGNTQYF
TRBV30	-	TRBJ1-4	TGTGCCTGGAGCGGCGGCCACTCTGAAAAACTGTTTTTT	CAWSGGHSEKLFF
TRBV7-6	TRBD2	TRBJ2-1	TGTGCCAGCAGAATCGGGACTAGCGGCTACAATGAGCAGTTCTTC	CASRIGTSGYNEQFF
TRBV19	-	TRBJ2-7	TGTGCCAGTAGTCTGGGACTTTACTCCTACGAGCAGTACTTC	CASSLGLYSYEQYF
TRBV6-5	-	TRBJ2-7	TGTGCCAGCAGTTCCGCTCCGGACAAAGCCTACGAGCAGTACTTC	CASSSAPDKAYEQYF
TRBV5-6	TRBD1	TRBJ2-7	TGTGCCAGCACCAAGGGTAGACAGGGTTCCTACGAGCAGTACTTC	CASTKGRQGSYEQYF